This TCR beta chain is drawn from a study of blood T cell repertoires in COVID-19. Study-wide background: Whether acute or convalescent, the COVID-19 samples came from the United States, Italy and Spain.

This table comes from immunoSEQ multiplex PCR, and its TCRdb copy is limited to in-frame clones, with some not included. This sample has approximately 350,000 clones; roughly nine tenths occur once, and the top ten carry 1% to 1.5%. The CDR3 sequence is 14 residues long. Trimming took 4 bases from V and 0 from J, leaving 11 bases between them. Germline V lookup: CDR1 SGHRS, CDR2 YFSETQ. The V and J genes are TRBV5-1 and TRBJ2-7; weak D call: TRBD1 (6 bases). The sequenced material came from peripheral blood. The sequence was obtained from a man in his forties or fifties with acute or convalescent COVID-19. The CDR3 DNA reads as TGCGCCAGCAGCGTAAGGACAGCCTCCTACGAGCAGTACTTC. Amino acids: CASSVRTASYEQYF.